This T cell receptor beta chain was sequenced during a study of blood T cell repertoires in COVID-19. The CDR3 has 12 amino acids. Trimming left V 5 bases short and J 5 bases short, with 7 bases between. Germline values: CDR1 SGHVS, CDR2 FQNEAQ. Some clones are missing from TCRdb's copy, which holds only in-frame ones; the method was immunoSEQ multiplex PCR. This sample carries 70,000 to 95,000 clones, 85% to 90% of them seen once, and the ten largest clones take less than 6.5%. This clonotype was sampled from an elderly woman with active COVID-19. The V and J genes are TRBV7-8 and TRBJ1-5; D is unresolved. Sample: peripheral blood. CDR3 sequence reads: CASSPGDQPQHF. CDR3 nucleotide sequence: TGTGCCAGCAGCCCCGGGGATCAGCCCCAGCATTTT.